This T cell receptor beta chain was captured in a study of shared clonotypes between healthy human individuals. Regarding the study as a whole: Memory subsets generally showed smaller estimated richness than naive subsets did. The four-donor shared clonotypes exceeded non-shared clonotypes in generation probability, with non-shared ones scoring lower.

The method was immunoSEQ multiplex PCR; TCRdb's version includes in-frame clones alone and lacks a portion of them. The table records some 300,000 clones, about 73% of them present only once. Notes on this clone: Its specificity is not known.

Healthy and HIV-negative, the adult donors had no recent acute infections or vaccinations. Division of CD4+ cells produced a CD45RA+ naive subset and a CD45RA-negative memory subset. The CDR3 has 15 amino acids. V lost 0 bases and J 0 bases, leaving 6 bases between the germline ends. CDR1 and CDR2 (germline): SGHVS, FQNEAQ. The chain has TRBV7-8 and TRBJ1-3, with D uncertain. This clonotype originated in a man between 25 and 39 years old in good health. The sample comprised memory CD4+ T cells sorted from blood. The subset here: CD45RA-negative fraction. CDR3 protein: CASSLATFSGNTIYF. The CDR3 nucleotides are TGTGCCAGCAGCTTAGCCACCTTCTCTGGAAACACCATATATTTT. Using reference TRBV7-8 and TRBJ1-3 for the parts outside the CDR3, the full variable domain is GAGVSQSPRYKVAKRGQDVALRCDPISGHVSLFWYQQALGQGPEFLTYFQNEAQLDKSGLPSDRFFAERPEGSVSTLKIQRTQQEDSAVYLCASSLATFSGNTIYFGEGSWLTVV.